This T cell receptor beta chain was profiled in a study of blood T cells in healthy people across ages. Primers used in a second PCR of roughly 6 to 11 cycles were a sample-barcoded 5' primer and a J-beta primer mix. TCRdb reanalysed the 5' RACE reads using MiXCR and keeps one entry per CDR3 protein. Among 850,000 to 1,000,000 distinct CDR3 sequences, about 44% were seen once, and the ten largest hold about an eighth. This TCR came from a man aged 25 to 40 in good health. Sequencing was performed on blood.

The CDR3 coding sequence is TGTGCCAGCAGTTTATCCCCCGGGACTGCCTTCTATGGCTACACCTTC. It is translated as CASSLSPGTAFYGYTF. The rearrangement uses TRBV27 and TRBJ1-2, with TRBD1 as a possible D gene (5 bases). V was trimmed by 0 bases and J by 4 bases, leaving 15 bases between them. The CDR3 covers 16 residues. Germline assignment: CDR1 MNHEY and CDR2 SMNVEV (reference sequence).